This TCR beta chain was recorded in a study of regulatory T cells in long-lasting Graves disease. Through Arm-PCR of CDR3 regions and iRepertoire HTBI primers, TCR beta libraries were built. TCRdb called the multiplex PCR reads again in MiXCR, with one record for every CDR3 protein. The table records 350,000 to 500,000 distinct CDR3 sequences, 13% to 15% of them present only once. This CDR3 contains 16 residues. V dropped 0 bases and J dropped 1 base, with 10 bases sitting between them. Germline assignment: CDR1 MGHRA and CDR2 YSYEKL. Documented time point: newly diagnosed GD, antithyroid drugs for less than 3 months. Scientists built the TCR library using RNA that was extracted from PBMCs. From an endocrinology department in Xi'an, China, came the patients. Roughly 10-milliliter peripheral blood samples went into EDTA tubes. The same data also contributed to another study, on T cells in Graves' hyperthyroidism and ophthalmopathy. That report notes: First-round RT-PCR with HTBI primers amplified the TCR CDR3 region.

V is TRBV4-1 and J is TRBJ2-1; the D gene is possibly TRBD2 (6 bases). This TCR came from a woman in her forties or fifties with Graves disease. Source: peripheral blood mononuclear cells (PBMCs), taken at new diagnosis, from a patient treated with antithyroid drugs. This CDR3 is CASSQDLAGSYNEQFF. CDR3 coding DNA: TGCGCCAGCAGCCAAGATCTCGCGGGATCCTACAATGAGCAGTTCTTC.